Listed below are T cell receptor beta chains from one sample, sequenced in a study of CD8 T cells in ankylosing spondylitis. In TCRdb, the 5' RACE reads were re-called with MiXCR into one record per CDR3 protein. The top ten clones hold 9% to 15% of a sample with approximately 110,000 distinct CDR3 sequences, less than 25% of them seen once. The sample comprised synovial fluid, either unsorted or a sorted T cell fraction (not recorded which). The receptor set was obtained from a male donor with ankylosing spondylitis. The CDR3 runs from the conserved cysteine through the conserved F or W. Each record gives: clone size, V gene, J gene, D gene, CDR3 DNA, CDR3 protein. The D gene is left open where the match is weak. Some rows have no size entry. The others give once, few or many, or a class for an expanded clone.

NA	TRBV28	TRBJ2-6	NA	TGTGCCAGCAGTATCATCGACAGGTCTGGGGCCAACGTCCTGACTTTC	CASSIIDRSGANVLTF
NA	TRBV11-1	TRBJ1-1	NA	TGTGCCAGCATCCCGGGAACAGGGATGAACACTGAAGCTTTCTTT	CASIPGTGMNTEAFF
NA	TRBV30	TRBJ1-2	TRBD1	TGTGCCTGGGGACAGGGGACCTATGGCTACACCTTC	CAWGQGTYGYTF
few	TRBV11-2	TRBJ2-7	NA	TGTGCCAGCAGCTTAAGACACAATGGGTACGAGCAGTACTTC	CASSLRHNGYEQYF
NA	TRBV12-3/TRBV12-4	TRBJ1-5	TRBD1	TGTGCCAGCAGTTTAGGGTCAGGGGGGGATCAGCCCCAGCATTTT	CASSLGSGGDQPQHF
NA	TRBV28	TRBJ2-7	TRBD2	TGTGCCAGCAGTTGGGGGGGATGGGGTGAGCAGTACTTC	CASSWGGWGEQYF
NA	TRBV21-1	TRBJ2-7	NA	TGTGCCAGCAGCAAAGCACAAGGGACAGGGGGCTACGAGCAGTACTTC	CASSKAQGTGGYEQYF
NA	TRBV5-4	TRBJ2-7	NA	TGTGCCAGCAGCTCCAGGGACGGTTCCTACGAGCAGTACTTC	CASSSRDGSYEQYF
NA	TRBV7-2	TRBJ1-1	NA	TGTGCCAGCAGCTTATGGGGACCCCACTCCATGACTGAAGCTTTCTTT	CASSLWGPHSMTEAFF
NA	TRBV5-1	TRBJ2-5	TRBD2	TGCACCAGCAGCCCGTCCCCTAGCGGGAGTGTCCAAGAGACCCAGTACTTC	CTSSPSPSGSVQETQYF
NA	TRBV7-9	TRBJ1-1	NA	TGTGCCAGCAGCGCCGCGAACACTGAAGCTTTCTTT	CASSAANTEAFF
NA	TRBV20-1	TRBJ1-2	NA	TGCAGTGCAGGTGAGGACGCCTCTAACTATGGCTACACCTTC	CSAGEDASNYGYTF
many	TRBV4-2	TRBJ2-2	TRBD1	TGTGCCAGCAGCCAAGGACAGGGGACCGGGGAGCTGTTTTTT	CASSQGQGTGELFF
NA	TRBV6-1	TRBJ2-7	NA	TGTGCCAGCAGTGAAGCCCCTAGGACTCACTACGAGCAGTACTTC	CASSEAPRTHYEQYF
few	TRBV2	TRBJ2-3	TRBD1	TGTGCCAGCAGGTGGACAGGGGGCTATCGGAGCACAGATACGCAGTATTTT	CASRWTGGYRSTDTQYF
NA	TRBV5-1	TRBJ2-7	NA	TGCGCCAGCAGCTTGGGACAGCTATGGGACGAGCAGTACTTC	CASSLGQLWDEQYF
many	TRBV24-1	TRBJ2-3	NA	TGTGCCACCAGTGCCGGTGTCACAGATACGCAGTATTTT	CATSAGVTDTQYF
few	TRBV20-1	TRBJ2-3	NA	TGCAGTGCCCCTCTTACAGGGTTGGATACGCAGTATTTT	CSAPLTGLDTQYF
many	TRBV12-3/TRBV12-4	TRBJ2-3	TRBD2	TGTGCCAGCAGCTTGAGAGGCGGGAGCGTAGCAGATACGCAGTATTTT	CASSLRGGSVADTQYF
few	TRBV30	TRBJ2-2	NA	TGTGCCTGGAGTTGGTGGGACACCGGGGAGCTGTTTTTT	CAWSWWDTGELFF
few	TRBV18	TRBJ2-3	NA	TGTGCCAGCTCACCAGCGGTCGGGGCAGATACGCAGTATTTT	CASSPAVGADTQYF
NA	TRBV7-7	TRBJ2-5	NA	TGTGCCAGCAGCAGGGGCCACCAAGAGACCCAGTACTTC	CASSRGHQETQYF
NA	TRBV2	TRBJ2-5	NA	TGTGCCAGCAGTCCTCGGGCGGCGGGCCAAGAGACCCAGTACTTC	CASSPRAAGQETQYF
few	TRBV10-2	TRBJ2-3	NA	TGCGCCAGCAGTGACAGCGGGCTGGGGGAGGATACGCAGTATTTT	CASSDSGLGEDTQYF
many	TRBV6-1	TRBJ2-1	NA	TGTGCCAGCAGGGTGGGGCGCTACAATGAGCAGTTCTTC	CASRVGRYNEQFF
NA	TRBV7-2	TRBJ1-5	NA	TGTGCCAGCAGAGACGCGATGGTAGGGCCCCAGCATTTT	CASRDAMVGPQHF
NA	TRBV3-1	TRBJ2-7	NA	TGTGCCAGCAGCCAAGATCCTTTTCGAGGGGCAGGTTTCCGGGAGCAGTACTTC	CASSQDPFRGAGFREQYF
NA	TRBV5-5	TRBJ1-4	NA	TGTGCCAGCAGCCCAACCTATGAAAAACTGTTTTTT	CASSPTYEKLFF
once	TRBV11-3	TRBJ2-2	TRBD2	TGTGCCAGCAGCTTAGTTAGCGGGAGCCGTACCGGGGAGCTGTTTTTT	CASSLVSGSRTGELFF
NA	TRBV20-1	TRBJ2-2	NA	TGCAGTGCTAGCGCTATAAGGGGGGGCAGGTCCGGGGAGCTGTTTTTT	CSASAIRGGRSGELFF
NA	TRBV4-1	TRBJ2-5	TRBD2	TGCGCCAGCAGCCAAGATCTCGGACTAGCGGGAGAAGAGACCCAGTACTTC	CASSQDLGLAGEETQYF